The 17 T cell receptor beta chains in this list originate from one sample, sequenced in a study of T cell changes during pregnancy in multiple sclerosis. TCRdb's table, derived via immunoSEQ multiplex PCR, lists solely in-frame clones and lacks some. Found here are fewer than 80,000 clones, approximately 88% of them singletons; the top ten hold roughly 0.9%. The starting material was peripheral blood, obtained in the first trimester of pregnancy. These receptors were taken from a female donor in good health, enrolled as a control in a pregnancy study.

The sample holds a few counts of this clone. CDR3 sequence reads: CASSSGVTITDTQYF. For the CDR3, the DNA is TGTGCCAGCAGCTCGGGTGTGACCATCACAGATACGCAGTATTTT. The J gene is TRBJ2-3, the V gene TRBV5-4; D is ambiguous. This CDR3 region has 15 residues. The V end lost 3 bases, the J end lost 2 bases, and 13 bases lay between the germline ends. In germline, CDR1 is SGHNT, CDR2 YYREEE (reference sequence).

The chain uses TRBV18 and TRBJ1-1, with no clear D. Looked up from germline, CDR1 is KGHSH and CDR2 is LQKENI. There are 15 residues in the CDR3. Trimming stripped 6 bases from V and 2 bases from J, with 16 bases between. DNA of the CDR3: TGTGCCAGCTCGCCCGAGCCAACCCATAACACTGAAGCTTTCTTT. It specifies CASSPEPTHNTEAFF.

This rearrangement joins TRBV15 to TRBJ1-5; no reliable D call. This CDR3 has 13 amino acids. Trimming pared 0 bases from V and 6 bases from J, leaving 6 bases between. Germline V gene data show CDR1 as LNHNV and CDR2 as YYDKDF (reference sequence). CDR3 bases: TGTGCCACCAGCAGAGATTATCGTCAGCCCCAGCATTTT. Translated: CATSRDYRQPQHF.

CDR3 in amino acids: CASSRDSYSGNTIYF. In DNA form, the CDR3 reads TGCGCCAGCAGCAGGGACAGCTACTCTGGAAACACCATATATTTT. The genes are TRBV5-1 and TRBJ1-3; 7 bases are a match to TRBD1. The V gene end was trimmed by 4 bases and the J gene end by 0 bases; junction bases not matched to a gene: 4. CDR3 length: 15 residues. CDR1 is SGHRS and CDR2 is YFSETQ in the germline V gene.

This clone was counted between two and nine times. The chain is built from TRBV12-5 and TRBJ2-1; no definite D call. Germline V gene data show CDR1 as LGHNT and CDR2 as FRNRAP. Trimming removed 1 base at V and 8 bases at J, with 9 bases between. The CDR3 spans 13 residues. CDR3 sequence reads: CASGLGRVDEQFF. In DNA, the CDR3 is TGTGCTAGTGGTTTGGGCCGAGTCGATGAGCAGTTCTTC.

J is TRBJ2-7 and V is TRBV15; TRBD1 matches 8 bases. Per the germline V gene, CDR1 is LNHNV and CDR2 is YYDKDF (reference sequence). CDR3 length: 13 residues. V shed 2 bases and J 9 bases; nucleotides not matched to a gene: 6. DNA for the CDR3: TGTGCCACCAGCAGATCACAGGGGGTGGGGCAGTACTTC. This encodes CATSRSQGVGQYF. The whole variable domain, remainder taken from reference TRBV15 and TRBJ2-7, is DAMVIQNPRYQVTQFGKPVTLSCSQTLNHNVMYWYQQKSSQAPKLLFHYYDKDFNNEADTPDNFQSRRPNTSFCFLDIRSPGLGDTAMYLCATSRSQGVGQYFGPGTRLTVT.

Concerning this clone: In the same sample, other DNA sequences code for this CDR3. This sequence joins TRBV18 and TRBJ2-5, with 8 bases matching TRBD1. Germline-derived CDR1 and CDR2 are KGHSH and LQKENI. The CDR3 is made up of 14 amino acids. The V gene end was trimmed by 2 bases and the J gene end by 5 bases; junction bases not matched to a gene: 4. The CDR3 spells CASSPGTGQETQYF. CDR3 sequence (DNA): TGTGCCAGCTCACCAGGGACAGGTCAGGAGACCCAGTACTTC.

The genes are TRBV14 and TRBJ1-6; D not certain. This CDR3 is 16 amino acids long. The germline gives CDR1 SGHDN, CDR2 FVKESK. V was trimmed by 4 bases and J by 0 bases, leaving 10 bases between them. The CDR3 DNA follows: TGTGCCAGCAGCCCCGGAGGGAGCTCCTATAATTCACCCCTCCACTTT. Its protein product is CASSPGGSSYNSPLHF. Full variable domain (missing parts from reference TRBV14 and TRBJ1-6): EAGVTQFPSHSVIEKGQTVTLRCDPISGHDNLYWYRRVMGKEIKFLLHFVKESKQDESGMPNNRFLAERTGGTYSTLKVQPAELEDSGVYFCASSPGGSSYNSPLHFGNGTRLTVT.

This clone showed up just once. V gene TRBV11-3 combines with J gene TRBJ2-1; TRBD2 matches at 8 bases. The ends lost 1 base at V and 2 bases at J; junction bases unmatched: 1. The CDR3 consists of 15 residues. Germline V gene data show CDR1 as SGHNT and CDR2 as YENEEA. This chain's CDR3 is CASSLAGGAYNEQFF. The CDR3 nucleotides read TGTGCCAGCAGCTTAGCCGGGGGGGCCTACAATGAGCAGTTCTTC.

The chain combines TRBV18 with TRBJ1-4; D gene ambiguous. The CDR3 covers 16 residues. Germline CDR1 and CDR2: KGHSH and LQKENI. V was clipped by 4 bases and J by 0 bases, with 12 bases between them. Here the CDR3 reads CASSQNPIATNEKLFF. CDR3 nucleotide sequence: TGTGCCAGCTCACAGAATCCGATAGCAACTAATGAAAAACTGTTTTTT.

The V and J genes are TRBV5-4 and TRBJ2-3; TRBD2 is a possible D gene (8 bases). Germline CDR1 and CDR2: SGHNT and YYREEE (reference sequence). CDR3 size: 16 residues. V shed 1 base and J shed 1 base, with 13 bases lying between them. Here the CDR3 reads CASSLPGGGGTDTQYF. The CDR3 DNA sequence: TGTGCCAGCAGCTTGCCGGGAGGGGGCGGCACAGATACGCAGTATTTT. Variable domain in full (rest from reference TRBV5-4 and TRBJ2-3): ETGVTQSPTHLIKTRGQQVTLRCSSQSGHNTVSWYQQALGQGPQFIFQYYREEENGRGNFPPRFSGLQFPNYSSELNVNALELDDSALYLCASSLPGGGGTDTQYFGPGTRLTVL.

This sequence joins TRBV14 and TRBJ1-2, with D possibly matching TRBD1 (6 bases). This CDR3 is built from 15 residues. V was clipped by 1 base and J by 1 base, with 10 bases between them. The V gene's germline CDR1 is SGHDN and CDR2 FVKESK. The CDR3 nucleotides are TGTGCCAGCAGCCAAGGAGGACAGTTTAACTATGGCTACACCTTC. Translated, it gives CASSQGGQFNYGYTF.

The chain uses TRBV9 and TRBJ2-5, with TRBD1 matching over 8 bases. This CDR3 is built from 16 residues. Unmatched junction bases numbered 8, after V lost 0 bases and J lost 4 bases. From germline, CDR1 is SGDLS and CDR2 YYNGEE. CDR3 amino acids: CASSVVGQGLGETQYF. The CDR3 coding sequence is TGTGCCAGCAGCGTAGTCGGACAGGGATTGGGAGAGACCCAGTACTTC.

V usage is TRBV6-5 and J usage is TRBJ2-3, with 10 bases matching TRBD2. The ends lost 2 bases at V and 1 base at J; junction bases unmatched: 3. This CDR3 spans 16 amino acids. Germline CDR1 MNHEY, CDR2 SVGAGI. CDR3 protein: CASSYPTSGGTDTQYF. CDR3 DNA: TGTGCCAGCAGTTACCCAACTAGCGGGGGCACAGATACGCAGTATTTT.

V gene TRBV21-1 combines with J gene TRBJ1-5; no check of the table's D call, TRBD1, against the DNA was made. TRBV21-1 is described as a pseudogene. The CDR3 spans 15 residues. CDR3 DNA: TGTGCCAGCAGCAAGCCGGCAGGGCGGTGTCAGCCCCAGCATTTT. This encodes CASSKPAGRCQPQHF.

V usage is TRBV11-2 and J usage is TRBJ1-2; 7 bases match TRBD1. The junction had 7 bases not matched to a gene; V was cut back by 5 bases and J by 1 base. The CDR3 spans 15 residues. Germline V gene lookup returns CDR1 SGHAT and CDR2 FQNNGV. CDR3 amino acids: CASSVRTGFNYGYTF. The CDR3 coding sequence is TGTGCCAGCAGCGTTAGGACAGGATTTAACTATGGCTACACCTTC.

This clone was recorded only once. This chain connects TRBV7-8 to TRBJ1-2; D is possibly TRBD1 (6 bases). This CDR3 is 16 amino acids long. CDR1 and CDR2 (germline): SGHVS, FQNEAQ. Trimming shortened V by 1 base and J by 8 bases, and 20 bases separated the two germline ends. The CDR3 nucleotides read TGTGCCAGCAGCTTAGGGGGGGGACACCGGTCCTTGGGCTACACCTTC. Its protein is CASSLGGGHRSLGYTF.